This T cell receptor (beta chain) is drawn from a study of shared clonotypes between healthy human individuals. This table comes from immunoSEQ multiplex PCR, and its TCRdb copy is limited to in-frame clones, with some not included. The sample records about 2 million clones, about 95% being singletons. This clone was seen a single time. CD45RO-negative, CCR7-positively selected cells formed the naive CD8 fraction, excluding terminally differentiated effector memory CD45RA+ cells. Sample: naive CD8+ T cells sorted from blood. The source of this sequence is a man aged 18 to 30 in good health.

The CDR3: CASSLGTEGSGNTIYF. In nucleotides, the CDR3 is TGTGCCAGCAGCTTAGGGACAGAAGGCTCTGGAAACACCATATATTTT. The J gene is TRBJ1-3, the V gene TRBV11-2; tentative D call: TRBD1 (6 bases). V was trimmed by 1 base and J by 0 bases, leaving 10 bases between them. The germline V gene has CDR1 SGHAT and CDR2 FQNNGV. This CDR3 region has 16 residues.